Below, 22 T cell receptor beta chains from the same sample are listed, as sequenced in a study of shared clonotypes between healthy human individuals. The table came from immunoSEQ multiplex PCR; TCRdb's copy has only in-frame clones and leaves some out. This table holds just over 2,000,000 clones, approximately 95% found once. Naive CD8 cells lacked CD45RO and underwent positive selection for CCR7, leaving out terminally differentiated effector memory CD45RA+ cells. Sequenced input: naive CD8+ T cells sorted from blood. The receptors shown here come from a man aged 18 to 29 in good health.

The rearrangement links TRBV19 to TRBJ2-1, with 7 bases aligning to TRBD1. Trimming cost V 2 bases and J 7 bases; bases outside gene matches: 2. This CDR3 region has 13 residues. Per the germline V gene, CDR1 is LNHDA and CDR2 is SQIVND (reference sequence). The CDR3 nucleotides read TGTGCCAGTAGTATATCACAGGGGAATGAGCAGTTCTTC. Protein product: CASSISQGNEQFF.

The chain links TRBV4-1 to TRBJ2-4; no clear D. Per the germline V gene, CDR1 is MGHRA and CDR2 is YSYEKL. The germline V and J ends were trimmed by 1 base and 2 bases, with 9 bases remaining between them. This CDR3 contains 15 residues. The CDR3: CASSQVGSPKNIQYF. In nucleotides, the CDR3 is TGCGCCAGCAGCCAAGTTGGCAGTCCCAAAAACATTCAGTACTTC.

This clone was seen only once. The CDR3 spells CASSLEGVPGPIYF. The CDR3 DNA reads as TGTGCCAGCAGCTTAGAGGGGGTACCAGGGCCCATATATTTT. The chain joins TRBV7-6 to TRBJ1-3; D possibly corresponds to TRBD1 (6 bases). Trimming left V 1 base short and J 11 bases short, with 15 bases between. Germline CDR1 and CDR2: SGHVS and FNYEAQ. This CDR3 is 14 amino acids long.

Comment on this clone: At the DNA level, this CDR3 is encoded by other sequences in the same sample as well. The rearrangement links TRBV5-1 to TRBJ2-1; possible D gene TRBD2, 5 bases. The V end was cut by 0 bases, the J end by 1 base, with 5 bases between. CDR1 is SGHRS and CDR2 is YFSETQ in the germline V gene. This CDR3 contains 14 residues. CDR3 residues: CASSLGESYNEQFF. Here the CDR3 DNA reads TGCGCCAGCAGCTTGGGGGAGTCCTACAATGAGCAGTTCTTC.

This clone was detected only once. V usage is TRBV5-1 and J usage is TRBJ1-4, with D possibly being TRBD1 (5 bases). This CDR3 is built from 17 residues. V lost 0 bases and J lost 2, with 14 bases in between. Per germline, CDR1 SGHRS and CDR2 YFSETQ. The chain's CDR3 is CASSLASTGFTNEKLFF. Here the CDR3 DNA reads TGCGCCAGCAGCTTGGCTAGTACAGGCTTCACTAATGAAAAACTGTTTTTT.

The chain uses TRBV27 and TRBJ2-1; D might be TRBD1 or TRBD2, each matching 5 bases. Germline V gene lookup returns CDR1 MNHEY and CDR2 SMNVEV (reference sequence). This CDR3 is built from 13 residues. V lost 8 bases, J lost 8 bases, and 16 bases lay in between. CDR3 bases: TGTGCCAGCCATCCCGGGAAGGGGCATGAGCAGTTCTTC. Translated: CASHPGKGHEQFF.

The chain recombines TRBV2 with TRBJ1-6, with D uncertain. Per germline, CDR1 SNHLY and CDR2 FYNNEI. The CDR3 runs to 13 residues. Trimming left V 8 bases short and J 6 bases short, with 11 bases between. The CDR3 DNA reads TGTGCCAGCTGGCCGGGTCTTAATTCACCCCTCCACTTT. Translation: CASWPGLNSPLHF.

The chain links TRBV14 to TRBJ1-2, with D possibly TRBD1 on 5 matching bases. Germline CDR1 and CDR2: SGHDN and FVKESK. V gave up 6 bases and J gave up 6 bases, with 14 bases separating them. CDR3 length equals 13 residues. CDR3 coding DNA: TGTGCCAGCAGGTCCACAGGTGATAATGGCTACACCTTC. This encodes CASRSTGDNGYTF.

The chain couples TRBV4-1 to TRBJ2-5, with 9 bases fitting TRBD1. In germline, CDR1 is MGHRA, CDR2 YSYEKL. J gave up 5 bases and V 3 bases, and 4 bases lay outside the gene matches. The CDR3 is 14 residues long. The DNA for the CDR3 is TGCGCCAGCAGCCAGACACAGGGGGCCGAGACCCAGTACTTC. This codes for CASSQTQGAETQYF.

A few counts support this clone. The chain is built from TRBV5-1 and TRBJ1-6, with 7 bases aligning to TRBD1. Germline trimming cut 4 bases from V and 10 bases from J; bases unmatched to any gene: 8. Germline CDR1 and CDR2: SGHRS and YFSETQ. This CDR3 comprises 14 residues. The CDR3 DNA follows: TGCGCCAGCAGCCTGACAGGGATCGGCTCACCCCTCCACTTT. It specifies CASSLTGIGSPLHF.

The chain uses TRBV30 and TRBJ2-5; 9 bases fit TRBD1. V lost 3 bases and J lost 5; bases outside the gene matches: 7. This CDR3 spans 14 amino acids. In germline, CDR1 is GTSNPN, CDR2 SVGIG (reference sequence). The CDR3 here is CAWSYGQGSETQYF. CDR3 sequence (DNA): TGTGCCTGGAGCTACGGACAGGGGAGTGAGACCCAGTACTTC.

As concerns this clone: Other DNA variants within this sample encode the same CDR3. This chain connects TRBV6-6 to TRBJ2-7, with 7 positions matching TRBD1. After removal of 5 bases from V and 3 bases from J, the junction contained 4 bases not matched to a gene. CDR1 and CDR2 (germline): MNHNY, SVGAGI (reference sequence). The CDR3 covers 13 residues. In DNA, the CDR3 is TGTGCCAGCAGTCCGGGACAGAACTACGAGCAGTACTTC. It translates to CASSPGQNYEQYF.

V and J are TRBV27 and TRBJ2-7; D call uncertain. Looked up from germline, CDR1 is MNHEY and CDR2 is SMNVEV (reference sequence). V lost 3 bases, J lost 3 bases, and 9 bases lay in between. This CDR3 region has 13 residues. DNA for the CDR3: TGTGCCAGCAGTTTTTCTTCCGTCTACGAGCAGTACTTC. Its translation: CASSFSSVYEQYF.

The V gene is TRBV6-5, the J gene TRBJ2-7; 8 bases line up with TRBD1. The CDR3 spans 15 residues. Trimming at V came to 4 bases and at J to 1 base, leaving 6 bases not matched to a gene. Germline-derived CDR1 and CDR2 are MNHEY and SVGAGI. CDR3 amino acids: CASSSRGRGSYEQYF. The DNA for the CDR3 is TGTGCCAGCAGTTCCAGGGGGCGCGGATCCTACGAGCAGTACTTC.

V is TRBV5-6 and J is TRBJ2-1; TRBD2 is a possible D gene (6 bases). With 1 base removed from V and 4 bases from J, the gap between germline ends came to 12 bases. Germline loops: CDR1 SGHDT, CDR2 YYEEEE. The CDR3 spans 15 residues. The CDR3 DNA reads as TGTGCCAGCAGCTTGACGGGTAGCGGATACAATGAGCAGTTCTTC. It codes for CASSLTGSGYNEQFF.

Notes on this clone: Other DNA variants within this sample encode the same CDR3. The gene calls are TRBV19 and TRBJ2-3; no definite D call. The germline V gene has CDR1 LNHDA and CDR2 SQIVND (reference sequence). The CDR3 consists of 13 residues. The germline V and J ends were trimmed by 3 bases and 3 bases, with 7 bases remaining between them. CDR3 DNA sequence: TGTGCCAGTAGTATCCTGGCAACAGATACGCAGTATTTT. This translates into CASSILATDTQYF.

The CDR3 nucleotides are TGTGCCAGCAGGCGGGATCCTTACAATGAGCAGTTCTTC. Its protein product is CASRRDPYNEQFF. This chain connects TRBV2 to TRBJ2-1, with TRBD2 as a possible D gene (6 bases). The CDR3 is made up of 13 amino acids. V shed 6 bases and J shed 4 bases, with 10 bases lying between them. Germline-derived CDR1 and CDR2 are SNHLY and FYNNEI.

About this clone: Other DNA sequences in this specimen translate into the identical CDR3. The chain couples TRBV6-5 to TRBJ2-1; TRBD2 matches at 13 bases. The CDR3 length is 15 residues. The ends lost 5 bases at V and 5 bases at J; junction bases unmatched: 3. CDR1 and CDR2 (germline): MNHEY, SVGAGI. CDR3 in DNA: TGTGCCAGCAGTAAACTAGCGGGAGGGAACAATGAGCAGTTCTTC. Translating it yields CASSKLAGGNNEQFF.

The CDR3, as DNA: TGCGCCAGCAGCCGAGACAGTAGCACAGATACGCAGTATTTT. Amino acid sequence: CASSRDSSTDTQYF. V gene TRBV4-3 combines with J gene TRBJ2-3, with D maybe TRBD1 (5 bases). The V end was cut by 4 bases, the J end by 0 bases, with 8 bases between. The CDR3 is 14 residues long. The germline V gene encodes CDR1 LGHNA and CDR2 YSLEER.

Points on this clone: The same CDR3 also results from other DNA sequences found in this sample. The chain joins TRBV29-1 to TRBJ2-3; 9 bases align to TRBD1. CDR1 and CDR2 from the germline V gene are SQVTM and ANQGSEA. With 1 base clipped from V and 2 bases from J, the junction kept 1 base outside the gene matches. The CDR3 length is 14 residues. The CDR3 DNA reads TGCAGCGTTGAAGGGACAGGGGTCACAGATACGCAGTATTTT. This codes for CSVEGTGVTDTQYF.

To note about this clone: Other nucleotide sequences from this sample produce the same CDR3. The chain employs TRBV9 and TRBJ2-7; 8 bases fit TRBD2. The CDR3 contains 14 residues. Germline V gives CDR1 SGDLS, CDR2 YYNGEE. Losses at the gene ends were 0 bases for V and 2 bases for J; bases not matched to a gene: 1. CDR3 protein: CASSVGSGTYEQYF. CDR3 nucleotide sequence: TGTGCCAGCAGCGTAGGTAGCGGGACCTACGAGCAGTACTTC. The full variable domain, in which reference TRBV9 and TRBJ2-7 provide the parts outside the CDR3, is DSGVTQTPKHLITATGQRVTLRCSPRSGDLSVYWYQQSLDQGLQFLIQYYNGEERAKGNILERFSAQQFPDLHSELNLSSLELGDSALYFCASSVGSGTYEQYFGPGTRLTVT.

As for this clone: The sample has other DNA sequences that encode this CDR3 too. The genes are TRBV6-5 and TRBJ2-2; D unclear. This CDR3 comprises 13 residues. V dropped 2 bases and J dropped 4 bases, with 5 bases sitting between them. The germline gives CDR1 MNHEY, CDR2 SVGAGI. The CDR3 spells CASSYVGTGELFF. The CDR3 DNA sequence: TGTGCCAGCAGTTACGTTGGCACCGGGGAGCTGTTTTTT.